Described below is a single T cell receptor (beta chain) sequence and its context. Its antigen specificity is not known. Base quality data are lacking; no much larger clone is found one base away. Receptors were amplified or captured by the immunoSEQ multiplex PCR assay. TCRdb limited this immuneACCESS table to in-frame rearrangements with V and J called. A share of clones is missing; checked studies link under half to unresolved V genes, and the rest is unexplained. The sample records 100,000 to 110,000 clones, 92% of which are singletons. The top ten clones comprise 1.9% of the sample. This entry is derived from a study of T cell changes during pregnancy in multiple sclerosis (dated by TCRdb to between 2018 and 2021). Regarding the complete study: In women with multiple sclerosis, the researchers looked at how the T cell repertoire shifted as pregnancy progressed.

The origin of this receptor is a female donor with multiple sclerosis, enrolled in a pregnancy study. The sample in question was peripheral blood, obtained after pregnancy.

The nucleotide sequence is given as TGTGCCAGTATCACGATAACGAGGATCAGGGGTGAAAAACTGTTTTTT. Its coded protein is CASITITRIRGEKLFF. This receptor chain uses TRBV19 and TRBJ1-4; the D gene is possibly TRBD1, with 6 bases matching. V gives up 7 bases and J gives up 7 bases, and the segment between their germline ends measures 22 bases. Based on the germline V gene (reference sequence), the CDR1 and CDR2 sequences are LNHDA and SQIVND. The CDR3, cysteine through phenylalanine, is 16 amino acids long. Only the CDR3 DNA is retained, 48 bases long and in frame from the first base.